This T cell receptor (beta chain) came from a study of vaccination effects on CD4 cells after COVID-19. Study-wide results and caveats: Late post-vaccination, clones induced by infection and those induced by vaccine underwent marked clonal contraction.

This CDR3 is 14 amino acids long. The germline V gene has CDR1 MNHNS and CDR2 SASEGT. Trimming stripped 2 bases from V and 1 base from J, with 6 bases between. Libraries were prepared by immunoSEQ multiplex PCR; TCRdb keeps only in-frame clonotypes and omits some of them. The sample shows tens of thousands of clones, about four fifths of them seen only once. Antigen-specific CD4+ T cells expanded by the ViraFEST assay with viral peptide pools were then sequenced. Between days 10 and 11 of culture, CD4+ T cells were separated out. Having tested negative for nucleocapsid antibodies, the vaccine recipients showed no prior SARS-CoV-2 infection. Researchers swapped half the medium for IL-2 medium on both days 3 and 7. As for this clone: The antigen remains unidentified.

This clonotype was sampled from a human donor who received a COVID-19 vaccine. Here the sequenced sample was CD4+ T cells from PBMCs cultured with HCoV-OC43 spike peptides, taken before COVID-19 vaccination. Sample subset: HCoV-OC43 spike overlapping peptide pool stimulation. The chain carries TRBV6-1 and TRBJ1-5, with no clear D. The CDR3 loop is CASSELGSNQPQHF. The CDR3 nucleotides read TGTGCCAGCAGTGAATTGGGGAGCAATCAGCCCCAGCATTTT.